This T cell receptor beta chain was captured in a study of tissue T cells after allogeneic stem cell transplantation. This CDR3 region has 14 residues. Looked up from germline, CDR1 is SGHRS and CDR2 is YFSETQ. Trimming pared 0 bases from V and 7 bases from J, leaving 13 bases between. Measured with immunoSEQ multiplex PCR; TCRdb has only the in-frame clones, and not every one. The sample holds about 9,700 clones; roughly three fifths are singletons and the top ten take about a tenth. The TCR originated in a woman aged 18 to 55 with breast cancer. Specimen: tissue from the ileum, collected at autopsy. V usage is TRBV5-1 and J usage is TRBJ1-1; D ambiguous. The CDR3 spells CASSLGVGANEAFF. As DNA, the CDR3 is TGCGCCAGCAGCTTGGGAGTTGGCGCAAATGAAGCTTTCTTT.